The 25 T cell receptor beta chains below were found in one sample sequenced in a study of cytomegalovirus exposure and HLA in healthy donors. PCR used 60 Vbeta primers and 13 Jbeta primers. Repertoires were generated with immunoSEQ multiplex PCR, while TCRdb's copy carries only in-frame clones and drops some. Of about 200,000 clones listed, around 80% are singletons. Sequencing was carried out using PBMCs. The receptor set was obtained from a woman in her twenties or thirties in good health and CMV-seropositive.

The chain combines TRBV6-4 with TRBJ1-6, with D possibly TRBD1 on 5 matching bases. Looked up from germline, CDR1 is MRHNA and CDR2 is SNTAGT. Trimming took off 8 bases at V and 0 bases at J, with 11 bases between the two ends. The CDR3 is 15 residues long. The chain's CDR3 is CASSQDSSYNSPLHF. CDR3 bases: TGTGCCAGCTCCCAAGACAGCTCCTATAATTCACCCCTCCACTTT.

The chain's CDR3 is CASRVRTSLHEQFF. The CDR3, as DNA: TGTGCCAGCAGAGTTCGGACTAGTCTTCATGAGCAGTTCTTC. The gene calls are TRBV6-9 and TRBJ2-1, with TRBD2 matching over 7 bases. Per germline, CDR1 MNHGY and CDR2 SVAAGI. This CDR3 is 14 amino acids long. With 6 bases clipped from V and 8 bases from J, the junction kept 10 bases outside the gene matches.

The CDR3 region is CASSVTGSDTQYF. The CDR3, as DNA: TGTGCCAGCTCAGTGACAGGGTCAGATACGCAGTATTTT. The V call is TRBV18, the J call TRBJ2-3; 7 positions agree with TRBD1. Looked up from germline, CDR1 is KGHSH and CDR2 is LQKENI. Unmatched junction bases numbered 3, after V lost 5 bases and J lost 4 bases. This CDR3 contains 13 residues. The variable domain in full, with the rest retrieved from reference TRBV18 and TRBJ2-3, is NAGVMQNPRHLVRRRGQEARLRCSPMKGHSHVYWYRQLPEEGLKFMVYLQKENIIDESGMPKERFSAEFPKEGPSILRIQQVVRGDSAAYFCASSVTGSDTQYFGPGTRLTVL.

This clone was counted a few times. The CDR3 loop is CASSSGQGHSYEQYF. CDR3 DNA sequence: TGTGCCAGCAGCTCCGGACAGGGACACTCCTACGAGCAGTACTTC. The chain uses TRBV11-3 and TRBJ2-7, with 8 bases fitting TRBD1. Germline V gene lookup returns CDR1 SGHNT and CDR2 YENEEA. V dropped 4 bases and J dropped 0; count of bases not matched to a gene: 5. The CDR3 totals 15 residues.

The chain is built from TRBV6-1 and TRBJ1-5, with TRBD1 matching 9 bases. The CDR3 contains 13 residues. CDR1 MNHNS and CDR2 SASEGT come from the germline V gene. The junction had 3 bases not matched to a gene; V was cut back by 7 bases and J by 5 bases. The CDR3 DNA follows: TGTGCCAGCAAGGGGACAGGGCATCAGCCCCAGCATTTT. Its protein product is CASKGTGHQPQHF.

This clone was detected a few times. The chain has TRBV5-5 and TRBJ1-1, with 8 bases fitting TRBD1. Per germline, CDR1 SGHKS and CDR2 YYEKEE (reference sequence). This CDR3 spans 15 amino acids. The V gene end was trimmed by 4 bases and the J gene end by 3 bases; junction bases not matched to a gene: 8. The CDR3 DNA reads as TGTGCCAGCAGCCTTTGGACAGGGTTGGACACTGAAGCTTTCTTT. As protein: CASSLWTGLDTEAFF.

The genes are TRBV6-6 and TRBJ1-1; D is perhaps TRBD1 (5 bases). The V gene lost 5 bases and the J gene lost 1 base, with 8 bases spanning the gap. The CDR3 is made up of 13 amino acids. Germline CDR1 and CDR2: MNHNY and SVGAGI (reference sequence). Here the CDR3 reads CASSLGGNTEAFF. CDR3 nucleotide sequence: TGTGCCAGCAGTCTGGGGGGGAACACTGAAGCTTTCTTT.

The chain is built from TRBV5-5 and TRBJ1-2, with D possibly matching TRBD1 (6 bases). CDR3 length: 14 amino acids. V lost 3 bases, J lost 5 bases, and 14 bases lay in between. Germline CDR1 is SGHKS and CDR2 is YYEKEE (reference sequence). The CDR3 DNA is TGTGCCAGCAGCTGGCCGGGACAAGTTTATGGCTACACCTTC. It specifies CASSWPGQVYGYTF.

This CDR3 reads CASSHGRQGSQPQHF. CDR3 bases: TGCGCCAGCAGCCATGGTCGACAGGGGAGTCAGCCCCAGCATTTT. The chain combines TRBV4-1 with TRBJ1-5; TRBD1 matches 8 bases. CDR1 is MGHRA, CDR2 YSYEKL, per germline. V dropped 3 bases and J dropped 6; count of bases not matched to a gene: 7. This CDR3 is built from 15 residues.

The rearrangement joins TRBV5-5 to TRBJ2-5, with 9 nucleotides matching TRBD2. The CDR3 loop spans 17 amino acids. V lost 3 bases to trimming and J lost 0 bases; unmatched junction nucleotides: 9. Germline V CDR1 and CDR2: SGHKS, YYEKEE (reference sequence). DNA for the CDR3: TGTGCCAGCAGCTCCGCCGCGGGGGGGTTGTACCAAGAGACCCAGTACTTC. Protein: CASSSAAGGLYQETQYF.

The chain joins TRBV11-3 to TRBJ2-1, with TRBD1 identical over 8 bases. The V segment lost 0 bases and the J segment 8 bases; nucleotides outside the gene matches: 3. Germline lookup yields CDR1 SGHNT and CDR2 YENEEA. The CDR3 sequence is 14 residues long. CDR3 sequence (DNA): TGTGCCAGCAGCTTAGACAGGGGGCGGGATGAGCAGTTCTTC. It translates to CASSLDRGRDEQFF. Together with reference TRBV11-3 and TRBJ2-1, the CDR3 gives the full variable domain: EAGVVQSPRYKIIEKKQPVAFWCNPISGHNTLYWYLQNLGQGPELLIRYENEEAVDDSQLPKDRFSAERLKGVDSTLKIQPAELGDSAVYLCASSLDRGRDEQFFGPGTRLTVL.

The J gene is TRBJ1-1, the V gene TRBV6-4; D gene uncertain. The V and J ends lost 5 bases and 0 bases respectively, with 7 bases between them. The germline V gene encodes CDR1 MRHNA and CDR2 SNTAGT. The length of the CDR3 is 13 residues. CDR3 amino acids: CASSSLMNTEAFF. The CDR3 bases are TGTGCCAGCAGTTCTCTTATGAACACTGAAGCTTTCTTT.

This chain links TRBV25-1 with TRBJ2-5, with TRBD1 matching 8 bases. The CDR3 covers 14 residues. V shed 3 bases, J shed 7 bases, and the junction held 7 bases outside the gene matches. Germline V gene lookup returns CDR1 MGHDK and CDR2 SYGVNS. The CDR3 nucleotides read TGTGCCAGCAGTGATTCAGGGGGCGTCGGGACCCAGTACTTC. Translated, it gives CASSDSGGVGTQYF.

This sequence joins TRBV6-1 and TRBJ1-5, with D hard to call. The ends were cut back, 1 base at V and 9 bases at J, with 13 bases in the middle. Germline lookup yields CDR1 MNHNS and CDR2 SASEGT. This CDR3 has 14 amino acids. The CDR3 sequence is CASSEGRVGGPQHF. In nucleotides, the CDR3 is TGTGCCAGCAGTGAAGGGAGGGTAGGAGGGCCCCAGCATTTT.

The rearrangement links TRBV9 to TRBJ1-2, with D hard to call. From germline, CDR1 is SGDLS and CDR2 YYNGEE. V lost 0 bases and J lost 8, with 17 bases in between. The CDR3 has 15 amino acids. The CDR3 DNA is TGTGCCAGCAGCGTAGAAGGCAGGCCCTCTGGGGGCTACACCTTC. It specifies CASSVEGRPSGGYTF.

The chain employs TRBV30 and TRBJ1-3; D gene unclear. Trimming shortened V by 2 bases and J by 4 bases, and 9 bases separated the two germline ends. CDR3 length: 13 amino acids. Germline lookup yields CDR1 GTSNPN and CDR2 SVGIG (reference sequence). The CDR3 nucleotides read TGTGCCTGGAGTCAGGAAAGAGGAAACACCATATATTTT. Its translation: CAWSQERGNTIYF.

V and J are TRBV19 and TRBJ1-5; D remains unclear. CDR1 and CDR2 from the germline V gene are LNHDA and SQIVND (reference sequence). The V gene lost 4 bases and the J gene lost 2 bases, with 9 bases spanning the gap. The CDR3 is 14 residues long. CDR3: CASSTIQGNQPQHF. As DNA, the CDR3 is TGTGCCAGTAGTACGATTCAGGGCAATCAGCCCCAGCATTTT.

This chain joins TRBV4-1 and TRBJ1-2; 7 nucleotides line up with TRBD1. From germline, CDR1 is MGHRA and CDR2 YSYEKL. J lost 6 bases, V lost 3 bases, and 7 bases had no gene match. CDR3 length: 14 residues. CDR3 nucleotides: TGCGCCAGCAGCCACCAACAGGGGCCCGATGGCTACACCTTC. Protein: CASSHQQGPDGYTF.

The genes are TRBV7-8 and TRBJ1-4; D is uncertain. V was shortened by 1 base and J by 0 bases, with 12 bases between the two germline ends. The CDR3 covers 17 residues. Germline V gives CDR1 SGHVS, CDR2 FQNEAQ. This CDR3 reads CASSLVWRSTTNEKLFF. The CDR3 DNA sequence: TGTGCCAGCAGCTTAGTTTGGCGGAGTACAACTAATGAAAAACTGTTTTTT. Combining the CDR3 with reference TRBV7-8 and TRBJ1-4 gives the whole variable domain GAGVSQSPRYKVAKRGQDVALRCDPISGHVSLFWYQQALGQGPEFLTYFQNEAQLDKSGLPSDRFFAERPEGSVSTLKIQRTQQEDSAVYLCASSLVWRSTTNEKLFFGSGTQLSVL.

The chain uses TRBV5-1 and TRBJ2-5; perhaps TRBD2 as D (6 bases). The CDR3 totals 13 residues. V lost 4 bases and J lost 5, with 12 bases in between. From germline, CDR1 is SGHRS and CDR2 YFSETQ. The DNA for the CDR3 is TGCGCCAGCAGCGCGCTAGCGAGCGAGACCCAGTACTTC. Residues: CASSALASETQYF.

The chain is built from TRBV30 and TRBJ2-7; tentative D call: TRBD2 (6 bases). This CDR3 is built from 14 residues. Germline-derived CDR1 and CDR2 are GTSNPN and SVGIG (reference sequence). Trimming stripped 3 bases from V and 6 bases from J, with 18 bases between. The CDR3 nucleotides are TGTGCCTGGAGGGGGGGACCGGCGTTCGGCGAGCAGTACTTC. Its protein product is CAWRGGPAFGEQYF.

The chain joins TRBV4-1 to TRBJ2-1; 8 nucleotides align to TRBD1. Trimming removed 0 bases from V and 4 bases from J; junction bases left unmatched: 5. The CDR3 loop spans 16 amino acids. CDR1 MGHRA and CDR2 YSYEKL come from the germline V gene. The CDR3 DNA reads TGCGCCAGCAGCCAAGATAGAAACAGGGGGTACAATGAGCAGTTCTTC. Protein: CASSQDRNRGYNEQFF.

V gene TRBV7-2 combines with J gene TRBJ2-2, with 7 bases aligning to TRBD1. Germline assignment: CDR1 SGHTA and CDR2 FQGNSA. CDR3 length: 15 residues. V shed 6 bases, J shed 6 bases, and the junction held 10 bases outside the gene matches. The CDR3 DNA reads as TGTGCCAGCAGGTCCGGGACAGAGGGAGCCGGGGAGCTGTTTTTT. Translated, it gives CASRSGTEGAGELFF.

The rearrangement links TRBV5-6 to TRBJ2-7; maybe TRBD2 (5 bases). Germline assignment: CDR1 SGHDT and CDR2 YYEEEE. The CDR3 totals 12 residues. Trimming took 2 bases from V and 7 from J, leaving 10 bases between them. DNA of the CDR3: TGTGCCAGCAGCTTAGAATGGGAGGAGCAGTACTTC. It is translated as CASSLEWEEQYF.

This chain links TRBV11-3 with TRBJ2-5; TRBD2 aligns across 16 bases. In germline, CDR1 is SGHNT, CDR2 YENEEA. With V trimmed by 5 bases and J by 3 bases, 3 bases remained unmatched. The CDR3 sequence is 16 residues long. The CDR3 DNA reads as TGTGCCAGCAGCCGCGGGACTAGCGGGAGGGAAGAGACCCAGTACTTC. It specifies CASSRGTSGREETQYF.